These 17 T cell receptor beta chains came from one sample sequenced in a study of T cell clones after liver transplantation. Profiling relied on immunoSEQ multiplex PCR, and the TCRdb table lists in-frame clones only, not all of them. The sample lists about 60,000 clones, 71% seen once, with about 15% in the top ten. Source: CD4+ T cells from blood, taken before liver transplant. These receptors were collected from a human donor who received a liver transplant.

V usage is TRBV6-5 and J usage is TRBJ2-2; TRBD1 is a possible D gene (6 bases). This CDR3 contains 13 residues. The V and J ends lost 6 bases and 3 bases respectively, with 8 bases between them. From germline, CDR1 is MNHEY and CDR2 SVGAGI. The CDR3 reads CASRRTDTGELFF. The CDR3 nucleotides read TGTGCCAGCAGGAGGACAGACACCGGGGAGCTGTTTTTT.

The V gene is TRBV5-4, the J gene TRBJ2-3; D unclear. Trimming shortened V by 4 bases and J by 2 bases, and 11 bases separated the two germline ends. Germline V gene lookup returns CDR1 SGHNT and CDR2 YYREEE (reference sequence). This CDR3 spans 14 amino acids. The CDR3 sequence is CASSHDSYTDTQYF. Written as DNA, the CDR3 is TGTGCCAGCAGCCACGACTCATACACAGATACGCAGTATTTT.

The chain links TRBV28 to TRBJ1-2; 7 bases fit TRBD1. The junction had 7 bases not matched to a gene; V was cut back by 6 bases and J by 0 bases. Germline lookup yields CDR1 MDHEN and CDR2 SYDVKM. The CDR3 is made up of 15 amino acids. The DNA for the CDR3 is TGTGCCAGCAGCTCGGACAGGCGTACTAACTATGGCTACACCTTC. It codes for CASSSDRRTNYGYTF.

The chain joins TRBV4-1 to TRBJ2-7, with 8 bases fitting TRBD2. The V segment lost 0 bases and the J segment 5 bases; nucleotides outside the gene matches: 9. The CDR3 consists of 16 residues. The germline CDR1 and CDR2 sequences are MGHRA and YSYEKL. The CDR3 DNA is TGCGCCAGCAGCCAAGATGTCGGGGGGGCCAGCGACGAGCAGTACTTC. Translation gives CASSQDVGGASDEQYF.

Here the CDR3 reads CAWRTSGTGPEAFF. The CDR3 DNA reads as TGTGCCTGGAGAACCTCCGGGACAGGGCCCGAAGCTTTCTTT. The chain employs TRBV30 and TRBJ1-1; TRBD1 aligns across 9 bases. In germline, CDR1 is GTSNPN, CDR2 SVGIG (reference sequence). Unmatched junction bases numbered 10, after V lost 3 bases and J lost 8 bases. CDR3 size: 14 residues. Using reference TRBV30 and TRBJ1-1 for the parts outside the CDR3, the full variable domain is SQTIHQWPATLVQPVGSPLSLECTVEGTSNPNLYWYRQAAGRGLQLLFYSVGIGQISSEVPQNLSASRPQDRQFILSSKKLLLSDSGFYLCAWRTSGTGPEAFFGQGTRLTVV.

This clone was seen a few times. The chain couples TRBV13 to TRBJ2-1; TRBD2 matches at 8 bases. Germline lookup yields CDR1 PRHDT and CDR2 FYEKMQ (reference sequence). V lost 0 bases and J lost 7; bases outside the gene matches: 8. The CDR3 loop spans 16 amino acids. DNA of the CDR3: TGTGCCAGCAGCTTAGGACGTGGTAGCGGGGTTAATGAGCAGTTCTTC. Translation gives CASSLGRGSGVNEQFF. Combining the CDR3 with reference TRBV13 and TRBJ2-1 gives the whole variable domain AAGVIQSPRHLIKEKRETATLKCYPIPRHDTVYWYQQGPGQDPQFLISFYEKMQSDKGSIPDRFSAQQFSDYHSELNMSSLELGDSALYFCASSLGRGSGVNEQFFGPGTRLTVL.

The J gene is TRBJ1-3, the V gene TRBV10-2; no clear D. Trimming left V 8 bases short and J 10 bases short, with 12 bases between. CDR3 size: 11 residues. Germline CDR1 WSHSY, CDR2 SAAADI. The CDR3 region is CASGETGTIYF. In DNA form, the CDR3 reads TGCGCCAGCGGGGAGACGGGGACCATATATTTT.

This clone was recorded at least ten times. The chain carries TRBV27 and TRBJ2-7, with D maybe TRBD2 (6 bases). Trimming shortened V by 6 bases and J by 2 bases, and 14 bases separated the two germline ends. The germline gives CDR1 MNHEY, CDR2 SMNVEV (reference sequence). This CDR3 spans 14 amino acids. The CDR3 sequence is CASSPRDFTYEQYF. In DNA, the CDR3 is TGTGCCAGCAGCCCCAGGGACTTCACCTACGAGCAGTACTTC.

Written as DNA, the CDR3 is TGTGCTAGTGGTTTGGACCTAGAAAACACCGGGGAGCTGTTTTTT. Encoded protein: CASGLDLENTGELFF. V and J are TRBV12-5 and TRBJ2-2; D not resolved. The CDR3 spans 15 residues. The V end lost 1 base, the J end lost 2 bases, and 8 bases lay between the germline ends. CDR1 and CDR2 (germline): LGHNT, FRNRAP.

DNA for the CDR3: TGTGCCAGCAGCAAGACAGGGCCGACCTACGAGCAGTACTTC. This translates into CASSKTGPTYEQYF. The gene calls are TRBV27 and TRBJ2-7; 7 bases align to TRBD1. V was pared by 6 bases and J by 2 bases, with 7 bases of the junction left unmatched. Germline loops: CDR1 MNHEY, CDR2 SMNVEV (reference sequence). The CDR3 runs 14 residues.

CDR3 sequence: CASTGGANVLTF. For the CDR3, the DNA is TGTGCCAGCACAGGTGGGGCCAACGTCCTGACTTTC. This chain joins TRBV2 and TRBJ2-6; D is uncertain. Germline V gene data show CDR1 as SNHLY and CDR2 as FYNNEI. This CDR3 region has 12 residues. V lost 7 bases and J 3 bases, leaving 4 bases between the germline ends.

The J gene is TRBJ2-1, the V gene TRBV5-6; 9 bases align to TRBD2. V lost 5 bases to trimming and J lost 4 bases; unmatched junction nucleotides: 7. Per germline, CDR1 SGHDT and CDR2 YYEEEE. The CDR3 totals 15 residues. The CDR3, as DNA: TGTGCCAGCAGGACCGCGGGACTAGCTTACAATGAGCAGTTCTTC. Amino acids: CASRTAGLAYNEQFF.

The chain employs TRBV27 and TRBJ2-6; D gene uncertain. V was pared by 7 bases and J by 0 bases, with 13 bases between. This CDR3 has 16 residues. Per germline, CDR1 MNHEY and CDR2 SMNVEV (reference sequence). The CDR3 bases are TGTGCCAGCACCTCCATCTCAGGCTCTGGGGCCAACGTCCTGACTTTC. This codes for CASTSISGSGANVLTF.

The V gene is TRBV19, the J gene TRBJ2-5, with TRBD2 matching over 8 bases. CDR3 length: 15 amino acids. V dropped 5 bases and J dropped 1; count of bases not matched to a gene: 6. The V gene's germline CDR1 is LNHDA and CDR2 SQIVND (reference sequence). CDR3: CASSFGRGVQETQYF. DNA for the CDR3: TGTGCCAGTAGTTTCGGGCGGGGGGTCCAAGAGACCCAGTACTTC.

This clone was seen at least ten times. The chain recombines TRBV5-4 with TRBJ2-7; a possible D gene is TRBD1 (6 bases). Trimming took off 1 base at V and 5 bases at J, with 10 bases between the two ends. The length of the CDR3 is 13 residues. Germline lookup yields CDR1 SGHNT and CDR2 YYREEE (reference sequence). CDR3 region: CASSLMTGHEQYF. The CDR3 nucleotides are TGTGCCAGCAGCTTGATGACAGGCCACGAGCAGTACTTC.

The chain links TRBV27 to TRBJ2-7, with 7 positions matching TRBD2. Unmatched junction bases numbered 8, after V lost 9 bases and J lost 3 bases. CDR3 length: 13 amino acids. Germline V gives CDR1 MNHEY, CDR2 SMNVEV (reference sequence). The CDR3 protein is CASGRRGDYEQYF. CDR3 bases: TGTGCCAGTGGGCGTCGGGGGGACTACGAGCAGTACTTC.

Turning to this clone: Other DNA sequences in this sample translate to the same CDR3. This sequence joins TRBV5-4 and TRBJ1-1; D is unresolved. The CDR3 sequence is 13 residues long. Trimming took 0 bases from V and 1 from J, leaving 4 bases between them. Germline CDR1 reads SGHNT; CDR2 reads YYREEE (reference sequence). CDR3 DNA: TGTGCCAGCAGCTTGGACAGGAACACTGAAGCTTTCTTT. Its translation is CASSLDRNTEAFF.